This T cell receptor beta chain was profiled in a study of blood T cell repertoires in COVID-19. The protocol was immunoSEQ multiplex PCR, while the TCRdb copy is restricted to in-frame clones and leaves out a portion. The sample consists of approximately 270,000 clones, around 85% of them appearing once. V was clipped by 4 bases and J by 1 base, with 14 bases between them. Germline loops: CDR1 LGHDT, CDR2 YNNKEL (reference sequence). The CDR3 consists of 16 residues. J is TRBJ1-3 and V is TRBV3-1 (or the pseudogene TRBV3-2), with D tentatively TRBD1 (6 bases). The TCR sequence derives from a woman aged 45-65 years who had recovered from COVID-19. Sequenced sample: PBMCs or T cells enriched from blood (not recorded which). This chain's CDR3 is CASSPRGGASGNTIYF. The CDR3 DNA sequence: TGTGCCAGCAGCCCTAGAGGGGGGGCTTCTGGAAACACCATATATTTT.